These 24 T cell receptor beta chains were all obtained from the same sample, sequenced in a study of blood T cell repertoires in COVID-19. Sequenced by immunoSEQ multiplex PCR; TCRdb stores in-frame clones only, minus some. In the table there are under 45,000 clones, 75% to 85% of which are singletons. Sequenced sample: peripheral blood. The receptor source for this set is a man older than 75 with acute or convalescent COVID-19.

The rearrangement joins TRBV6-5 to TRBJ1-4; TRBD1 matches at 8 bases. Per germline, CDR1 MNHEY and CDR2 SVGAGI. CDR3 length: 15 residues. The ends lost 4 bases at V and 8 bases at J; junction bases unmatched: 9. DNA for the CDR3: TGTGCCAGCAGTTTTTTTTCAGGACAGGGCGAAAAACTGTTTTTT. Protein: CASSFFSGQGEKLFF.

The chain combines TRBV3-1 (or the pseudogene TRBV3-2) with TRBJ2-3; TRBD2 matches at 14 bases. CDR3 length: 17 amino acids. The ends lost 3 bases at V and 0 bases at J; junction bases unmatched: 2. The germline CDR1 and CDR2 sequences are LGHDT and YNNKEL (reference sequence). In DNA, the CDR3 is TGTGCCAGCAGCCAGACTAGCGGGGGGGCTAGCACAGATACGCAGTATTTT. Its translation: CASSQTSGGASTDTQYF.

The chain has TRBV7-8 and TRBJ2-7; 10 nucleotides agree with TRBD2. This CDR3 is 13 amino acids long. Germline V gene lookup returns CDR1 SGHVS and CDR2 FQNEAQ. The trim removed 5 bases at V and 4 bases at J, leaving 2 bases unmatched. The DNA of the CDR3 is TGTGCCAGCAGCCGGACTAGCGGATACGAGCAGTACTTC. The encoded protein is CASSRTSGYEQYF.

This clone has a handful of counts. The genes are TRBV9 and TRBJ1-2, with TRBD1 as a possible D gene (5 bases). Trimming took 1 base from V and 1 from J, leaving 8 bases between them. Germline CDR1 SGDLS, CDR2 YYNGEE. The CDR3 has 14 amino acids. The CDR3 DNA reads TGTGCCAGCAGCGTAATGGGGGGTAACTATGGCTACACCTTC. Its protein is CASSVMGGNYGYTF.

This chain connects TRBV2 to TRBJ2-3; 8 bases agree with TRBD1. Germline values: CDR1 SNHLY, CDR2 FYNNEI. Trimming took 8 bases from V and 0 from J; bases not matched to a gene: 4. CDR3 length equals 14 residues. The CDR3 DNA follows: TGTGCCAGCGGGCGGGACAGGAGCACAGATACGCAGTATTTT. This translates into CASGRDRSTDTQYF. Supplemented by reference TRBV2 and TRBJ2-3, the full variable domain reads EPEVTQTPSHQVTQMGQEVILRCVPISNHLYFYWYRQILGQKVEFLVSFYNNEISEKSEIFDDQFSVERPDGSNFTLKIRSTKLEDSAMYFCASGRDRSTDTQYFGPGTRLTVL.

V usage is TRBV3-1 (or the pseudogene TRBV3-2) and J usage is TRBJ2-1, with a possible D match to TRBD2 (6 bases). The CDR3 has 17 residues. The ends were cut back, 4 bases at V and 4 bases at J, with 20 bases in the middle. Germline lookup yields CDR1 LGHDT and CDR2 YNNKEL (reference sequence). Here the CDR3 reads CASSPMPLARMYNEQFF. Here the CDR3 DNA reads TGTGCCAGCAGCCCGATGCCACTAGCCCGGATGTACAATGAGCAGTTCTTC.

V usage is TRBV15 and J usage is TRBJ2-7, with 8 bases lining up with TRBD2. J lost 5 bases, V lost 1 base, and 10 bases had no gene match. The CDR3 sequence is 16 residues long. Germline values: CDR1 LNHNV, CDR2 YYDKDF (reference sequence). CDR3 region: CATSRVRTSPRDEQYF. As DNA, the CDR3 is TGTGCCACCAGCAGAGTACGGACTAGCCCCAGGGACGAGCAGTACTTC.

The table lists this clone with a few counts. This chain connects TRBV18 to TRBJ2-7; weak D call: TRBD1 (6 bases). CDR3 size: 14 residues. The germline V gene has CDR1 KGHSH and CDR2 LQKENI. V dropped 2 bases and J dropped 4 bases, with 12 bases sitting between them. CDR3 region: CASSPASQGYEQYF. In DNA form, the CDR3 reads TGTGCCAGCTCACCAGCTTCCCAGGGGTACGAGCAGTACTTC.

V and J are TRBV5-1 and TRBJ1-1; 12 positions agree with TRBD1. J was trimmed by 5 bases and V by 6 bases; bases with no gene match: 8. Germline CDR1 reads SGHRS; CDR2 reads YFSETQ. This CDR3 has 15 amino acids. CDR3 sequence: CASTFGTGGWTEAFF. Written as DNA, the CDR3 is TGCGCCAGCACCTTCGGGACAGGGGGCTGGACTGAAGCTTTCTTT.

The chain combines TRBV29-1 with TRBJ2-3; a possible D gene is TRBD2 (6 bases). V lost 7 bases to trimming and J lost 4 bases, with 12 bases between them. From germline, CDR1 is SQVTM and CDR2 ANQGSEA. The CDR3 is 12 amino acids. The CDR3 spells CSARLASDTQYF. CDR3 nucleotides: TGCAGCGCTAGGCTAGCGTCAGATACGCAGTATTTT.

V and J are TRBV3-1 (or the pseudogene TRBV3-2) and TRBJ1-6, with D perhaps matching TRBD1 (5 bases). Germline lookup yields CDR1 LGHDT and CDR2 YNNKEL (reference sequence). The CDR3 is made up of 14 amino acids. Trimming cost V 4 bases and J 11 bases, with 15 bases left between them. CDR3 sequence reads: CASSLGLWKPPLHF. Here the CDR3 DNA reads TGTGCCAGCAGCCTGGGACTGTGGAAACCACCCCTCCACTTT.

V usage is TRBV19 and J usage is TRBJ1-5; the D gene is possibly TRBD1 (5 bases). Germline V CDR1 and CDR2: LNHDA, SQIVND (reference sequence). CDR3 length: 16 residues. V was clipped by 2 bases and J by 5 bases, with 16 bases between them. The CDR3 is CASSIYPDSTDQPQHF. DNA for the CDR3: TGTGCCAGTAGTATATATCCCGACAGCACCGATCAGCCCCAGCATTTT.

This clone showed up just a few times. CDR3 amino acids: CASSQGGQGRNSPLHF. The CDR3 DNA reads TGTGCCAGCAGCCAGGGGGGTCAGGGTAGAAATTCACCCCTCCACTTT. The gene calls are TRBV9 and TRBJ1-6, with 7 bases aligning to TRBD1. Germline-derived CDR1 and CDR2 are SGDLS and YYNGEE. Trimming removed 4 bases from V and 7 bases from J; junction bases left unmatched: 11. The CDR3 runs to 16 residues.

The chain is built from TRBV5-1 and TRBJ2-3, with 11 bases fitting TRBD2. J was trimmed by 2 bases and V by 4 bases; bases with no gene match: 6. Germline CDR1 and CDR2: SGHRS and YFSETQ. CDR3 size: 16 residues. The CDR3 nucleotides are TGCGCCAGCAGCCCTTTAGCGGGAGGGTACACAGATACGCAGTATTTT. Translating gives CASSPLAGGYTDTQYF.

Only a few counts were recorded for this clone. The V gene is TRBV7-2, the J gene TRBJ2-3, with TRBD2 matching over 8 bases. Germline V gives CDR1 SGHTA, CDR2 FQGNSA. This CDR3 region has 15 residues. Losses at the gene ends were 5 bases for V and 3 bases for J; bases not matched to a gene: 7. The CDR3 loop reads CASSPTSALTDTQYF. The CDR3 region has the DNA TGTGCCAGCAGCCCGACTAGCGCTCTAACAGATACGCAGTATTTT.

This clone was observed a single time. This chain joins TRBV5-1 and TRBJ2-5; D is unclear. Trimming removed 1 base from V and 5 bases from J, with 21 bases in between. The V gene's germline CDR1 is SGHRS and CDR2 YFSETQ. The CDR3 has 17 amino acids. CDR3 DNA sequence: TGCGCCAGCAGCTTGAATCTACAGTTATCCATTTCCGAGACCCAGTACTTC. This gives the protein CASSLNLQLSISETQYF.

The V and J genes are TRBV6-6 and TRBJ2-4, with TRBD1 matching 7 bases. The CDR3 totals 14 residues. The germline V gene has CDR1 MNHNY and CDR2 SVGAGI (reference sequence). V lost 2 bases and J lost 6; bases outside the gene matches: 4. The CDR3 loop reads CASSYDRERNIQYF. Written as DNA, the CDR3 is TGTGCCAGCAGTTACGACAGGGAAAGAAACATTCAGTACTTC.

The chain combines TRBV7-2 with TRBJ1-2, with a possible D match to TRBD1 (5 bases). Germline CDR1 SGHTA, CDR2 FQGNSA. The length of the CDR3 is 13 residues. The V and J ends lost 2 bases and 4 bases respectively, with 8 bases between them. As DNA, the CDR3 is TGTGCCAGCAGCTTACCACAGGCCTATGGCTACACCTTC. Residues: CASSLPQAYGYTF.

Concerning this clone itself: Other DNA sequences in the sample encode the same CDR3. The chain uses TRBV3-1 (or the pseudogene TRBV3-2) and TRBJ1-5, with 9 bases fitting TRBD1. CDR1 is LGHDT and CDR2 is YNNKEL in the germline V gene (reference sequence). J gave up 6 bases and V 5 bases, and 5 bases lay outside the gene matches. This CDR3 has 14 residues. The CDR3 sequence is CASSLTGGSQPQHF. CDR3 nucleotides: TGTGCCAGCAGCTTAACAGGGGGCTCTCAGCCCCAGCATTTT.

The V gene is TRBV7-3, the J gene TRBJ2-1; TRBD2 is a possible D gene (6 bases). The CDR3 contains 17 residues. V was clipped by 5 bases and J by 0 bases, with 17 bases between them. CDR1 is SGHTA and CDR2 is FQGTGA in the germline V gene. CDR3 protein: CASSHLNSGISYNEQFF. The CDR3 DNA is TGTGCCAGCAGCCATCTAAATAGCGGAATCTCCTACAATGAGCAGTTCTTC. Supplemented by reference TRBV7-3 and TRBJ2-1, the full variable domain reads GAGVSQTPSNKVTEKGKYVELRCDPISGHTALYWYRQSLGQGPEFLIYFQGTGAADDSGLPNDRFFAVRPEGSVSTLKIQRTERGDSAVYLCASSHLNSGISYNEQFFGPGTRLTVL.

The sample holds one count of this clone. The rearrangement links TRBV19 to TRBJ1-2; D is unclear. CDR3 length equals 13 residues. V was trimmed by 6 bases and J by 2 bases, leaving 10 bases between them. The germline CDR1 and CDR2 sequences are LNHDA and SQIVND (reference sequence). CDR3 DNA: TGTGCCAGTAGAAACGACACAAACTATGGCTACACCTTC. This sequence encodes CASRNDTNYGYTF.

The chain recombines TRBV7-8 with TRBJ2-5; no reliable D call. CDR1 is SGHVS and CDR2 is FQNEAQ in the germline V gene. The CDR3 covers 15 residues. Trimming took off 4 bases at V and 0 bases at J, with 12 bases between the two ends. CDR3 in DNA: TGTGCCAGCAGCTCGCGGCCGGGTCACCAAGAGACCCAGTACTTC. Its protein is CASSSRPGHQETQYF.

The CDR3, as DNA: TGTGCCAGCAGTTGGACAGGGCGGACTGAAGCTTTCTTT. Residues: CASSWTGRTEAFF. The chain uses TRBV28 and TRBJ1-1; 8 bases align to TRBD1. The CDR3 is 13 amino acids. CDR1 is MDHEN, CDR2 SYDVKM, per germline. The ends lost 4 bases at V and 5 bases at J; junction bases unmatched: 3. The full variable domain, its missing parts supplied by reference TRBV28 and TRBJ1-1, is DVKVTQSSRYLVKRTGEKVFLECVQDMDHENMFWYRQDPGLGLRLIYFSYDVKMKEKGDIPEGYSVSREKKERFSLILESASTNQTSMYLCASSWTGRTEAFFGQGTRLTVV.

The CDR3 is CASSLQSNTEAFF. CDR3 nucleotides: TGCGCCAGCAGCTTACAGTCGAACACTGAAGCTTTCTTT. The chain carries TRBV5-1 and TRBJ1-1; D remains unclear. There are 13 residues in the CDR3. CDR1 SGHRS and CDR2 YFSETQ come from the germline V gene. V lost 2 bases to trimming and J lost 1 base, with 6 bases between them.